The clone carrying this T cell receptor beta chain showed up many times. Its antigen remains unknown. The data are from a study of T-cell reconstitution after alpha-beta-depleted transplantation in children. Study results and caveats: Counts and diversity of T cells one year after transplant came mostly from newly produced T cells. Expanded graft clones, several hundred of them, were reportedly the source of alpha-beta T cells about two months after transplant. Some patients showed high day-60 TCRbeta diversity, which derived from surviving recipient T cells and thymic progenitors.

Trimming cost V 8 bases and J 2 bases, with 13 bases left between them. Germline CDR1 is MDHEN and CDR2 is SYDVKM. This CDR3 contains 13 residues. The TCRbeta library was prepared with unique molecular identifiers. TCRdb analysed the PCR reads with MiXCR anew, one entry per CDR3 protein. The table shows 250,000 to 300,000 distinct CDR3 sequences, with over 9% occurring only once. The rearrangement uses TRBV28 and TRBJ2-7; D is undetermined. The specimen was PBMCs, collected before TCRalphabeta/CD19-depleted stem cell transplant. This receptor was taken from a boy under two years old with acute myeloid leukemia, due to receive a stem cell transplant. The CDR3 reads CASSKPGTYEQYF. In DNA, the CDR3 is TGTGCCAGCTCTAAGCCAGGTACCTACGAGCAGTACTTC.